This T cell receptor beta chain comes out of a study of T cells expressing NK-cell markers. The CDR3 has 15 residues. The germline gives CDR1 MNHEY, CDR2 SMNVEV (reference sequence). TCRdb reanalyzed the 5' RACE reads, giving one entry per CDR3 protein sequence and no DNA. This sample's table reports roughly 380,000 distinct CDR3 sequences. Details on this clonotype: As yet, its antigen is unknown.

Study outcomes and limitations: Dominant NKG2C+ clonotypes made up about 1.0-7.5% of CD8+ T cells in about six donors.

The chain links TRBV27 to TRBJ1-2. This sequence was found in a man aged 18-70 years in good health. The sample comprised blood T cells: a sorted CD56 or NKG2C T cell subset, CD4+ or CD8+ T cells, or bulk PBMC T cells (not recorded which). The CDR3: CASSKIAPGLEGYTF.